This T cell receptor beta chain was recorded in a study of Tregs in tolerant kidney transplant recipients. Unmatched junction bases numbered 11, after V lost 2 bases and J lost 10 bases. This CDR3 contains 15 residues. Germline V lookup: CDR1 SGHRS, CDR2 YFSETQ. The table came from immunoSEQ multiplex PCR; TCRdb's copy has only in-frame clones and leaves some out. In the table there are hundreds of thousands of clones, roughly 84% of which are singletons. The chain recombines TRBV5-1 with TRBJ2-1, with 8 nucleotides matching TRBD2. The TCR comes from a human donor in good health. Material for sequencing was CD4+ T cells from blood. CDR3 protein: CASSLAGTRGEEQFF. In DNA form, the CDR3 reads TGCGCCAGCAGCTTAGCCGGGACTAGAGGAGAAGAGCAGTTCTTC.